These 27 T cell receptor beta chains originate from one sample sequenced in a study of cytomegalovirus exposure and HLA in healthy donors. PCR amplification relied on 60 Vbeta primers (plus 13 Jbeta primers). Profiling relied on immunoSEQ multiplex PCR, and the TCRdb table lists in-frame clones only, not all of them. This table holds approximately 140,000 clones, more than 80% found once. The specimen sequenced was PBMCs. The receptor set was obtained from a woman between 40 and 50 years old in good health and CMV-seropositive.

This chain links TRBV2 with TRBJ2-3; D unresolved. The CDR3 length is 13 residues. V lost 7 bases and J 1 base, leaving 9 bases between the germline ends. Looked up from germline, CDR1 is SNHLY and CDR2 is FYNNEI. The CDR3 is CASKTSRTDTQYF. The CDR3 region has the DNA TGTGCCAGCAAGACAAGCCGCACAGATACGCAGTATTTT.

V is TRBV2 and J is TRBJ1-2, with no clear D. V dropped 4 bases and J dropped 4 bases, with 16 bases sitting between them. The germline V gene has CDR1 SNHLY and CDR2 FYNNEI. The length of the CDR3 is 15 residues. The CDR3 nucleotides are TGTGCCAGCAGTGTCATCGGACTCAGCGGCTATGGCTACACCTTC. Translated, it gives CASSVIGLSGYGYTF. The full variable domain, rest sourced from reference TRBV2 and TRBJ1-2, is EPEVTQTPSHQVTQMGQEVILRCVPISNHLYFYWYRQILGQKVEFLVSFYNNEISEKSEIFDDQFSVERPDGSNFTLKIRSTKLEDSAMYFCASSVIGLSGYGYTFGSGTRLTVV.

V and J are TRBV4-1 and TRBJ2-1; no reliable D call. Germline values: CDR1 MGHRA, CDR2 YSYEKL. The length of the CDR3 is 14 residues. Trimming removed 1 base from V and 0 bases from J, with 4 bases in between. The CDR3 DNA reads TGCGCCAGCAGCCAAGCGGTCTCCTACAATGAGCAGTTCTTC. It encodes CASSQAVSYNEQFF.

The chain carries TRBV6-5 and TRBJ2-7; 7 bases match TRBD1. CDR1 is MNHEY, CDR2 SVGAGI, per germline. The V segment lost 3 bases and the J segment 6 bases; nucleotides outside the gene matches: 8. The CDR3 is 14 residues long. CDR3 sequence: CASSYDRDGSEQYF. CDR3 DNA: TGTGCCAGCAGTTATGACAGGGACGGGTCCGAGCAGTACTTC.

CDR3 bases: TGTGCCAGCAGCGTAGATCGGGGGGCCCCCTACGAGCAGTACTTC. As protein: CASSVDRGAPYEQYF. The rearrangement joins TRBV9 to TRBJ2-5, with D possibly TRBD2 on 7 matching bases. The end of the DNA fits TRBJ2-7 better, so the J call may be wrong. CDR1 and CDR2 (germline): SGDLS, YYNGEE. This CDR3 has 15 amino acids.

The chain is built from TRBV2 and TRBJ2-7, with TRBD1 as a possible D gene (5 bases). Germline V gives CDR1 SNHLY, CDR2 FYNNEI. This CDR3 has 10 residues. V gave up 6 bases and J gave up 5 bases, with 5 bases separating them. Written as DNA, the CDR3 is TGTGCCAGCAGACAGGACGAGCAGTACTTC. It translates to CASRQDEQYF.

The chain is built from TRBV10-3 and TRBJ2-3; 10 positions match TRBD2. The CDR3 is made up of 15 amino acids. Germline trimming cut 2 bases from V and 1 base from J; bases unmatched to any gene: 0. Germline V gene sequence: CDR1 ENHRY, CDR2 SYGVKD. The CDR3 region has the DNA TGTGCCATCAGTGAGGGACTAGCGGGCACAGATACGCAGTATTTT. Amino acid sequence: CAISEGLAGTDTQYF.

This rearrangement joins TRBV11-1 to TRBJ1-1; 12 bases are a match to TRBD1. Germline lookup yields CDR1 SGHAT and CDR2 FQDESV (reference sequence). J lost 0 bases, V lost 5 bases, and 4 bases had no gene match. The length of the CDR3 is 16 residues. In DNA, the CDR3 is TGTGCCAGCAGCCTGGGACAGGGGGCGGTGAACACTGAAGCTTTCTTT. Its protein product is CASSLGQGAVNTEAFF.

The gene calls are TRBV9 and TRBJ2-2; 7 bases align to TRBD2. V dropped 3 bases and J dropped 0; count of bases not matched to a gene: 5. CDR1 is SGDLS and CDR2 is YYNGEE in the germline V gene. The CDR3 extends over 16 amino acids. CDR3 DNA sequence: TGTGCCAGCAGCGCGCTAGCGGTCGCGAACACCGGGGAGCTGTTTTTT. This codes for CASSALAVANTGELFF.

The rearrangement uses TRBV11-2 and TRBJ1-1; 7 positions match TRBD1. The CDR3 consists of 14 residues. V shed 5 bases, J shed 4 bases, and the junction held 7 bases outside the gene matches. Germline lookup yields CDR1 SGHAT and CDR2 FQNNGV. The CDR3 bases are TGTGCCAGCAGCCTTGACAGGGCGAGCACTGAAGCTTTCTTT. This translates into CASSLDRASTEAFF.

This CDR3 reads CASSAQVGGSDTQYF. CDR3 DNA: TGTGCCAGCAGCGCTCAGGTGGGGGGGTCAGATACGCAGTATTTT. The chain joins TRBV7-3 to TRBJ2-3; 7 bases align to TRBD2. Germline CDR1 is SGHTA and CDR2 is FQGTGA. The CDR3 has 15 amino acids. J lost 4 bases, V lost 5 bases, and 9 bases had no gene match.

The chain recombines TRBV4-3 with TRBJ1-2; D call uncertain. The length of the CDR3 is 14 residues. CDR1 and CDR2 from the germline V gene are LGHNA and YSLEER. V lost 0 bases to trimming and J lost 8 bases, with 13 bases between them. In DNA form, the CDR3 reads TGCGCCAGCAGCCAAGATTGGGGAGGTAGAGGCTACACCTTC. This encodes CASSQDWGGRGYTF.

The rearrangement links TRBV28 to TRBJ2-7; D is perhaps TRBD1 (5 bases). CDR1 is MDHEN and CDR2 is SYDVKM in the germline V gene. The CDR3 has 15 amino acids. V dropped 5 bases and J dropped 2 bases, with 16 bases sitting between them. CDR3 sequence reads: CASSPQERVTYEQYF. For the CDR3, the DNA is TGTGCCAGCAGTCCACAGGAAAGGGTAACCTACGAGCAGTACTTC.

The chain joins TRBV28 to TRBJ2-1, with D perhaps TRBD1 (5 bases). Germline V gene lookup returns CDR1 MDHEN and CDR2 SYDVKM. The CDR3 consists of 15 residues. V was shortened by 7 bases and J by 3 bases, with 16 bases between the two germline ends. DNA for the CDR3: TGTGCCAGCAATGTCAGGGAAGAAAACTACAATGAGCAGTTCTTC. It codes for CASNVREENYNEQFF.

V usage is TRBV9 and J usage is TRBJ2-5, with D perhaps TRBD2 (5 bases). Per the germline V gene, CDR1 is SGDLS and CDR2 is YYNGEE. Trimming took 0 bases from V and 5 from J, leaving 11 bases between them. The CDR3 is 14 amino acids. The CDR3, as DNA: TGTGCCAGCAGCGTAGGTAGCGAGGAGGAGACCCAGTACTTC. It specifies CASSVGSEEETQYF. The full variable domain, with the rest looked up from reference TRBV9 and TRBJ2-5, is DSGVTQTPKHLITATGQRVTLRCSPRSGDLSVYWYQQSLDQGLQFLIQYYNGEERAKGNILERFSAQQFPDLHSELNLSSLELGDSALYFCASSVGSEEETQYFGPGTRLLVL.

The chain employs TRBV5-4 and TRBJ2-7; D unclear. Trimming took 0 bases from V and 4 from J, leaving 8 bases between them. The CDR3 is 13 residues long. Per germline, CDR1 SGHNT and CDR2 YYREEE (reference sequence). This CDR3 reads CASSLETRYEQYF. CDR3 sequence (DNA): TGTGCCAGCAGCTTGGAGACACGTTACGAGCAGTACTTC.

The chain recombines TRBV4-3 with TRBJ2-2; TRBD2 matches at 10 bases. CDR1 and CDR2 from the germline V gene are LGHNA and YSLEER. After removal of 1 base from V and 1 base from J, the junction contained 0 bases not matched to a gene. This CDR3 is built from 16 residues. The CDR3 DNA reads TGCGCCAGCAGCCAAGGACTAGCGGGGAACACCGGGGAGCTGTTTTTT. Residues: CASSQGLAGNTGELFF.

Here the CDR3 DNA reads TGTGCCAGCAGCAGCAGGGGCTCCTACAATGAGCAGTTCTTC. This sequence encodes CASSSRGSYNEQFF. This chain links TRBV4-2 with TRBJ2-1; a possible D gene is TRBD1 (6 bases). The CDR3 totals 14 residues. V was clipped by 5 bases and J by 0 bases, with 8 bases between them. The germline V gene encodes CDR1 LGHNA and CDR2 YNFKEQ.

CDR3 region: CASSGTGEVTGELFF. The CDR3 DNA reads as TGCGCCAGCAGCGGGACAGGGGAGGTCACCGGGGAGCTGTTTTTT. V usage is TRBV5-1 and J usage is TRBJ2-2; 10 bases match TRBD1. The CDR3 covers 15 residues. J gave up 4 bases and V 4 bases, and 4 bases lay outside the gene matches. Germline CDR1 reads SGHRS; CDR2 reads YFSETQ.

The chain joins TRBV25-1 to TRBJ1-1; 7 positions match TRBD1. The V and J ends lost 2 bases and 6 bases, in that order; junction bases with no gene match: 9. This CDR3 has 15 residues. CDR1 is MGHDK and CDR2 is SYGVNS in the germline V gene. In nucleotides, the CDR3 is TGTGCCAGCAGTGAAGTGAGGGGGCAGGGTCCTGAAGCTTTCTTT. It encodes CASSEVRGQGPEAFF. Complete variable domain (other parts from reference TRBV25-1 and TRBJ1-1): EADIYQTPRYLVIGTGKKITLECSQTMGHDKMYWYQQDPGMELHLIHYSYGVNSTEKGDLSSESTVSRIRTEHFPLTLESARPSHTSQYLCASSEVRGQGPEAFFGQGTRLTVV.

The chain carries TRBV5-1 and TRBJ2-6; 11 bases map to TRBD1. V was pared by 5 bases and J by 0 bases, with 7 bases of the junction left unmatched. The CDR3 spans 18 residues. Germline-derived CDR1 and CDR2 are SGHRS and YFSETQ. The CDR3: CASRTGQGAPSGANVLTF. The CDR3 nucleotides are TGCGCCAGCAGGACAGGACAGGGGGCGCCCTCTGGGGCCAACGTCCTGACTTTC.

The chain employs TRBV7-6 and TRBJ2-2; 7 nucleotides match TRBD1. Trimming removed 0 bases from V and 3 bases from J; junction bases left unmatched: 7. CDR3 length: 17 amino acids. CDR1 and CDR2 from the germline V gene are SGHVS and FNYEAQ. The CDR3 sequence is CASSLAVGGAYTGELFF. The CDR3 region has the DNA TGTGCCAGCAGCTTAGCGGTAGGGGGCGCTTACACCGGGGAGCTGTTTTTT. The full variable domain, in which reference TRBV7-6 and TRBJ2-2 provide the parts outside the CDR3, is GAGVSQSPRYKVTKRGQDVALRCDPISGHVSLYWYRQALGQGPEFLTYFNYEAQQDKSGLPNDRFSAERPEGSISTLTIQRTEQRDSAMYRCASSLAVGGAYTGELFFGEGSRLTVL.

This rearrangement joins TRBV5-1 to TRBJ2-1; the match to TRBD2 covers 10 bases. This CDR3 is 16 amino acids long. Per germline, CDR1 SGHRS and CDR2 YFSETQ. V shed 1 base, J shed 2 bases, and the junction held 3 bases outside the gene matches. The chain's CDR3 is CASSLLSGGAYNEQFF. The CDR3 coding sequence is TGCGCCAGCAGCTTGCTGAGCGGGGGGGCCTACAATGAGCAGTTCTTC.

The chain combines TRBV29-1 with TRBJ1-6; 7 bases map to TRBD1. This CDR3 region has 13 residues. Looked up from germline, CDR1 is SQVTM and CDR2 is ANQGSEA. Trimming at V came to 4 bases and at J to 5 bases, leaving 2 bases not matched to a gene. CDR3 residues: CSVGDSNNSPLHF. The CDR3 nucleotides read TGCAGCGTTGGGGACAGCAATAATTCACCCCTCCACTTT. The full variable domain, rest sourced from reference TRBV29-1 and TRBJ1-6, is SAVISQKPSRDICQRGTSLTIQCQVDSQVTMMFWYRQQPGQSLTLIATANQGSEATYESGFVIDKFPISRPNLTFSTLTVSNMSPEDSSIYLCSVGDSNNSPLHFGNGTRLTVT.

In regard to this clone: A read error may account for a junction end that differs from germline. The rearrangement links TRBV7-7 to TRBJ2-2, with 7 bases lining up with TRBD2. CDR1 is SSHAT and CDR2 is FNYEAQ in the germline V gene (reference sequence). There are 14 residues in the CDR3. This CDR3 is CASSKGTNAGELFF. The CDR3 DNA follows: TGTGCTAGCAGCAAGGGGACTAATGCCGGGGAGCTGTTTTTT.

The chain uses TRBV9 and TRBJ2-2; tentatively, D is TRBD2 (5 bases). This CDR3 comprises 13 residues. Trimming removed 5 bases at V and 3 bases at J, with 8 bases between. Germline CDR1 SGDLS, CDR2 YYNGEE. DNA of the CDR3: TGTGCCAGCAGAGGAGGAGACACCGGGGAGCTGTTTTTT. It encodes CASRGGDTGELFF.

The CDR3 DNA sequence: TGTGCCAGCAGCGAGGGCGGAGGCACTAATGAAAAACTGTTTTTT. Residues: CASSEGGGTNEKLFF. This rearrangement joins TRBV9 to TRBJ1-4; D is ambiguous. The V and J ends lost 3 bases and 2 bases respectively, with 11 bases between them. The CDR3 has 15 residues. In germline, CDR1 is SGDLS, CDR2 YYNGEE. The full variable domain, completed using reference TRBV9 and TRBJ1-4, is DSGVTQTPKHLITATGQRVTLRCSPRSGDLSVYWYQQSLDQGLQFLIQYYNGEERAKGNILERFSAQQFPDLHSELNLSSLELGDSALYFCASSEGGGTNEKLFFGSGTQLSVL.